This T cell receptor (beta chain) was sequenced for a study of a mutant IDH1 vaccine in newly diagnosed glioma. Study overall: Vaccines began 4-6 weeks after radiotherapy alone, or with temozolomide cycles.

Stated time point: week 47, end of study. In every dose of vaccine, 300 ug of mutant IDH1 20-mer peptide was given alongside topical imiquimod. Trimming stripped 5 bases from V and 1 base from J, with 11 bases between. This CDR3 has 14 residues. Germline CDR1 MNHEY, CDR2 SMNVEV (reference sequence). This clone turned up a few times. Its antigen is still unknown. Clones were read by immunoSEQ multiplex PCR, and TCRdb kept only the in-frame ones, dropping some. The profile shows about 24,000 clones, 82% of them singletons. This TCR was sampled from a man aged 40-50 years with glioma. Some clones in this sample may be carry-over from other donors' samples. V gene TRBV27 combines with J gene TRBJ1-1; D possibly corresponds to TRBD1 (5 bases). Sequences were derived from PBMCs, sampled from a glioma patient whose treatment included an IDH1 peptide vaccine. This chain's CDR3 is CASSVGRKNTEAFF. In DNA form, the CDR3 reads TGTGCCAGCAGTGTGGGACGGAAGAACACTGAAGCTTTCTTT.